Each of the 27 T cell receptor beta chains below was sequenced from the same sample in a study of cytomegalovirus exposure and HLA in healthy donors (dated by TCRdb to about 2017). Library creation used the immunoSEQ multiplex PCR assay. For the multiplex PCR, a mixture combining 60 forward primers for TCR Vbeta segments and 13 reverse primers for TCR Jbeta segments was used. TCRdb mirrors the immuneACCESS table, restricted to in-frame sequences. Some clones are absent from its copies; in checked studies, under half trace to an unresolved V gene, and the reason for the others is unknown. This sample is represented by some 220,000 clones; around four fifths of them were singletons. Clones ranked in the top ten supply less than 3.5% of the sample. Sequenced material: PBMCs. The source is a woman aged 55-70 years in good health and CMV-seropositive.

The CDR3 DNA follows: TGTGCCAGCAGCGTTCAGATATTGGAGACCCAGTACTTC. This codes for CASSVQILETQYF. The chain joins TRBV7-6 to TRBJ2-5; D is unresolved. The CDR3 spans 13 residues. Germline V gene data show CDR1 as SGHVS and CDR2 as FNYEAQ. V was cut by 5 bases and J by 5 bases, with 12 bases left in between.

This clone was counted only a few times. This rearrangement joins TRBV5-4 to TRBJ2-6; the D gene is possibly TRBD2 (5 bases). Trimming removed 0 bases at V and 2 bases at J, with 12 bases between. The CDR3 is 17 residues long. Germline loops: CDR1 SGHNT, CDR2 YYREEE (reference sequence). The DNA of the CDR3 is TGTGCCAGCAGCTTGGATTCGAGGGCGGCTGGGGCCAACGTCCTGACTTTC. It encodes CASSLDSRAAGANVLTF.

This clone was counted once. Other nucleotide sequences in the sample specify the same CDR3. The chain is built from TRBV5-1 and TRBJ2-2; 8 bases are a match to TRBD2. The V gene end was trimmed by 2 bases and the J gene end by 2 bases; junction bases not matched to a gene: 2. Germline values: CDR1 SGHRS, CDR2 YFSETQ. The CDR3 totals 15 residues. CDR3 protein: CASSFSGTNTGELFF. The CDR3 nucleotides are TGCGCCAGCAGCTTTAGCGGGACCAACACCGGGGAGCTGTTTTTT.

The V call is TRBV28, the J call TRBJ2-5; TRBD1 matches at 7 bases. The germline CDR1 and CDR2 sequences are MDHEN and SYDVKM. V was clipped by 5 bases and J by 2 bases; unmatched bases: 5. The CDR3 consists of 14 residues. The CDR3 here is CASSAWDRQETQYF. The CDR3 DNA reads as TGTGCCAGCAGTGCCTGGGACAGACAAGAGACCCAGTACTTC.

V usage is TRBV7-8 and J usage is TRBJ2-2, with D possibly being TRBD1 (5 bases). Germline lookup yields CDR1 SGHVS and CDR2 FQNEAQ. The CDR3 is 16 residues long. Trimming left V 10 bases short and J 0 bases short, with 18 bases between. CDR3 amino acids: CATARQSTANTGELFF. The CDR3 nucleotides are TGTGCCACCGCCCGACAGAGCACTGCGAACACCGGGGAGCTGTTTTTT.

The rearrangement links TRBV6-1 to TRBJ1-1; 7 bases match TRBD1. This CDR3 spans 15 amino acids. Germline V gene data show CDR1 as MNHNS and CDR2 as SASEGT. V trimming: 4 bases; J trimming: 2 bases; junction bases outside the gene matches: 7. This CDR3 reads CASSAGTALNTEAFF. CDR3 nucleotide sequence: TGTGCCAGCAGTGCCGGGACAGCGCTAAACACTGAAGCTTTCTTT.

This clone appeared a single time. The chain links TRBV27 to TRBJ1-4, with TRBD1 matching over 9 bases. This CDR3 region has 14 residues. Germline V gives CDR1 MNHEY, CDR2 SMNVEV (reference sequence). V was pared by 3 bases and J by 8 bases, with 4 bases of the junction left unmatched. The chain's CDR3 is CASSLTGTGEKLFF. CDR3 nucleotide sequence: TGTGCCAGCAGTTTGACAGGGACAGGGGAAAAACTGTTTTTT.

CDR3 sequence reads: CASSLRDSTYEQYF. The CDR3, as DNA: TGTGCCAGCAGTTTGAGGGACAGTACCTACGAGCAGTACTTC. V gene TRBV27 combines with J gene TRBJ2-7; TRBD1 agrees at 7 bases. CDR1 and CDR2 (germline): MNHEY, SMNVEV (reference sequence). J gave up 2 bases and V 3 bases, and 4 bases lay outside the gene matches. This CDR3 spans 14 amino acids.

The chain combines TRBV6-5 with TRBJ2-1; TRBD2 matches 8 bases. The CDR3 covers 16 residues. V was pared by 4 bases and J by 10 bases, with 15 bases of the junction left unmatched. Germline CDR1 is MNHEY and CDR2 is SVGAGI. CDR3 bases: TGTGCCAGCAGTTTAAAGCGGGGGATGCCTGGCGGGGAGCAGTTCTTC. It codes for CASSLKRGMPGGEQFF.

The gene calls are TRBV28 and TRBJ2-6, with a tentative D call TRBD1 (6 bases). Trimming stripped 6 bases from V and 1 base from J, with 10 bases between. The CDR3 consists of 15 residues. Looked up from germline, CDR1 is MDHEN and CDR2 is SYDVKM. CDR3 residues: CASRGTLSGANVLTF. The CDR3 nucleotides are TGTGCCAGCAGAGGGACACTTTCTGGGGCCAACGTCCTGACTTTC.

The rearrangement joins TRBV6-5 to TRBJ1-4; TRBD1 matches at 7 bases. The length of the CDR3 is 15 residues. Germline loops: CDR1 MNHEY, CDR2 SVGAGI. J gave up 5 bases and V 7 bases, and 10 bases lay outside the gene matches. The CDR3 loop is CASTDAGQQNEKLFF. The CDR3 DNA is TGTGCCAGCACTGACGCGGGACAGCAGAATGAAAAACTGTTTTTT.

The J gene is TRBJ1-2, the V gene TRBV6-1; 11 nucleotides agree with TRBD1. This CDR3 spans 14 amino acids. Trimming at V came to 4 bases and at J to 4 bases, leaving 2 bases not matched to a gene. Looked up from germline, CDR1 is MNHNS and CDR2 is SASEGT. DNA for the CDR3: TGTGCCAGCAGTGCCGGGACAGGGGGCTATGGCTACACCTTC. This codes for CASSAGTGGYGYTF.

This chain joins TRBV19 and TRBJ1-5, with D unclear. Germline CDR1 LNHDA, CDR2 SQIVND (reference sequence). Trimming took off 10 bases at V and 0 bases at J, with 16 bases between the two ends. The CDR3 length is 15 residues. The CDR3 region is CATAEQANSNQPQHF. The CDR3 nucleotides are TGTGCCACCGCCGAGCAGGCGAATAGCAATCAGCCCCAGCATTTT. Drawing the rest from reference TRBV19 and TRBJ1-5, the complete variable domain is DGGITQSPKYLFRKEGQNVTLSCEQNLNHDAMYWYRQDPGQGLRLIYYSQIVNDFQKGDIAEGYSVSREKKESFPLTVTSAQKNPTAFYLCATAEQANSNQPQHFGDGTRLSIL.

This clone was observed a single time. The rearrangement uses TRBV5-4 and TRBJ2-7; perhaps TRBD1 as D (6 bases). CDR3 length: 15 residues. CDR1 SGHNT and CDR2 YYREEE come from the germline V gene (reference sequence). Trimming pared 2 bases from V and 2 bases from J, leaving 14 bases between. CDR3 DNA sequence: TGTGCCAGCAGCTTCGGGACATATAGTACCTACGAGCAGTACTTC. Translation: CASSFGTYSTYEQYF.

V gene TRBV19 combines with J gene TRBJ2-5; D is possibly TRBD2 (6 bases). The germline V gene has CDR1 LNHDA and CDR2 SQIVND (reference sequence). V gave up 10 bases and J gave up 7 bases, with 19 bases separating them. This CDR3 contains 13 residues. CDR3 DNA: TGTGCCATCAAAAGGGGACCCGGGGGGACCCAGTACTTC. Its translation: CAIKRGPGGTQYF.

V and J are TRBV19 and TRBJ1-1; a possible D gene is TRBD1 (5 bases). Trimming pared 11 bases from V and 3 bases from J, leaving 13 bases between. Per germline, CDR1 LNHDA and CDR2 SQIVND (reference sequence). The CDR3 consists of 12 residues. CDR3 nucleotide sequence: TGTGCCTCTGCGGGACGGTACACTGAAGCTTTCTTT. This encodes CASAGRYTEAFF.

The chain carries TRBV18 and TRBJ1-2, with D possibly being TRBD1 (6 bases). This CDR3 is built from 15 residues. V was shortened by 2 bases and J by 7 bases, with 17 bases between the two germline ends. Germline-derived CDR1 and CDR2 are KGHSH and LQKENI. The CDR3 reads CASSPTQGWQGGYTF. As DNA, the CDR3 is TGTGCCAGCTCACCAACACAGGGTTGGCAGGGTGGCTACACCTTC.

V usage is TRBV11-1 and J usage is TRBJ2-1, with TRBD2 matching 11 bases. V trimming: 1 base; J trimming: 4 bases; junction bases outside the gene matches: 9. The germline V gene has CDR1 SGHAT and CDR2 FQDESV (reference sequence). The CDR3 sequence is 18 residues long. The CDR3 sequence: CASSLVGRTSGQYNEQFF. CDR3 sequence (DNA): TGTGCCAGCAGCTTAGTAGGAAGGACTAGCGGGCAGTACAATGAGCAGTTCTTC.

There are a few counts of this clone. The CDR3: CAISESDSEKLFF. In DNA, the CDR3 is TGTGCCATCAGTGAGTCCGACAGTGAAAAACTGTTTTTT. This chain joins TRBV10-3 and TRBJ1-4; tentatively, D is TRBD1 (5 bases). The CDR3 covers 13 residues. V shed 0 bases and J shed 7 bases, with 6 bases lying between them. CDR1 and CDR2 from the germline V gene are ENHRY and SYGVKD.

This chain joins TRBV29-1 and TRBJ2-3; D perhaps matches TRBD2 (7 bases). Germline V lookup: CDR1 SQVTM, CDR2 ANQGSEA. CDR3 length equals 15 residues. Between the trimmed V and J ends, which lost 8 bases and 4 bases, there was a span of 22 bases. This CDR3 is CSLRGGAKSPDTQYF. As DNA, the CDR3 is TGCAGCTTGCGAGGGGGGGCGAAGTCCCCAGATACGCAGTATTTT.

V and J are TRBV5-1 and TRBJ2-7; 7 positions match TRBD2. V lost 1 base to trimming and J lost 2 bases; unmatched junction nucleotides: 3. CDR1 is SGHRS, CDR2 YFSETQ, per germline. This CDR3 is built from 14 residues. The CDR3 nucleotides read TGCGCCAGCAGCTTGCGGCTAGCGGCCTACGAGCAGTACTTC. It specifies CASSLRLAAYEQYF. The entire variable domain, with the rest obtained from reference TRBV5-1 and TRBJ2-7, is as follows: KAGVTQTPRYLIKTRGQQVTLSCSPISGHRSVSWYQQTPGQGLQFLFEYFSETQRNKGNFPGRFSGRQFSNSRSEMNVSTLELGDSALYLCASSLRLAAYEQYFGPGTRLTVT.

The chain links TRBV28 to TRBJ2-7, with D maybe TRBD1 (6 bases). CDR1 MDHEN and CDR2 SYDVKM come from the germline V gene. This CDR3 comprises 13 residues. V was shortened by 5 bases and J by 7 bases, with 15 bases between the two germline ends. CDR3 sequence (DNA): TGTGCCAGCAGTCTAATACAGGGTGGGGAGCAGTACTTC. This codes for CASSLIQGGEQYF.

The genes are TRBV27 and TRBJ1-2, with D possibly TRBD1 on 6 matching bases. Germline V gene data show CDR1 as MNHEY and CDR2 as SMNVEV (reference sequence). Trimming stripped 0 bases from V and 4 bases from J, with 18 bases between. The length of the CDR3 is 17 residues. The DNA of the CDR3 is TGTGCCAGCAGTTTATCGATACGGGCAGGGGCCCTCTATGGCTACACCTTC. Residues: CASSLSIRAGALYGYTF.

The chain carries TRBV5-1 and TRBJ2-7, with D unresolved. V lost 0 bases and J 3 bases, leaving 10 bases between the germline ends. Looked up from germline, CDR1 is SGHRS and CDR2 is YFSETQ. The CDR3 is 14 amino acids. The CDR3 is CASSLDSSYYEQYF. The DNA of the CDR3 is TGCGCCAGCAGCTTGGACAGCTCCTACTACGAGCAGTACTTC.

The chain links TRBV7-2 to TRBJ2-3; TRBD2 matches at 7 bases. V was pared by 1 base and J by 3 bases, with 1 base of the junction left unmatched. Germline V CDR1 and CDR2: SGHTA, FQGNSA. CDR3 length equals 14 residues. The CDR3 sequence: CASSLGAGTDTQYF. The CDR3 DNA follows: TGTGCCAGCAGCTTAGGAGCGGGGACAGATACGCAGTATTTT.

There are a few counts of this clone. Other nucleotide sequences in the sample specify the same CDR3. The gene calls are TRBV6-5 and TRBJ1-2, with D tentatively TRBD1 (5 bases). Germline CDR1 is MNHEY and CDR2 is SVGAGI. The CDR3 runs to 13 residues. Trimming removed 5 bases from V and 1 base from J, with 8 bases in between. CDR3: CASSLTDNYGYTF. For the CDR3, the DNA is TGTGCCAGCAGTCTGACAGATAACTATGGCTACACCTTC.

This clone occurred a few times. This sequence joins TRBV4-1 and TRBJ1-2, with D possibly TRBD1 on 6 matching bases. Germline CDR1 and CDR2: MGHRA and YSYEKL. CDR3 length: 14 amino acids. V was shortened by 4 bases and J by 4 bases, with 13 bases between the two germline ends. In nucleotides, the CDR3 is TGCGCCAGCAGCCGGCAGGGGATCAGCTATGGCTACACCTTC. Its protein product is CASSRQGISYGYTF.